This entry concerns a single T cell receptor (beta chain). Its antigen is not identified. This record comes from a study of T-cell memory formation after mild COVID-19. Study-level findings and limits: CD4/CD8 balance characterized clones contracting day 15 to 85, and CD4+ skew characterized later expanders. Pre-infection memory harbored some responding clones, suggesting cross-reactive memory joined.

CDR1 and CDR2 from the germline V gene are SEHNR and FQNEAQ (reference sequence). The CDR3 covers 13 residues. V shed 8 bases, J shed 4 bases, and the junction held 4 bases outside the gene matches. 5'RACE primed from the constant segment yielded TCR alpha and TCR beta cDNA libraries bearing sample barcodes and UMIs. TCRdb reanalysed the 5' RACE reads using MiXCR and keeps one entry per CDR3 protein. This table has around 200,000 distinct CDR3 sequences, 20% to 25% appearing once. V gene TRBV7-9 combines with J gene TRBJ2-1; TRBD2 matches at 8 bases. Sample: PBMCs or a T cell subset sorted from them (not recorded which). The TCR originated in an adult woman who had mild COVID-19 (a few samples of this study predate the infection). Cell type and time point are not known. CDR3 nucleotide sequence: TGTGCCAGCCGTAGCGGGATTTACAATGAGCAGTTCTTC. As protein: CASRSGIYNEQFF.